This entry describes one T cell receptor beta chain. The antigen is unknown. The protocol was immunoSEQ multiplex PCR, while the TCRdb copy is restricted to in-frame clones and leaves out a portion. Of fewer than 150,000 clones listed, approximately 90% are singletons. The data stem from a study of T cell responses to AZD1222 COVID-19 vaccine. Study details: The study pooled second doses at about 4 or about 12 weeks.

Study-wide findings and caveats: The CD4 TCRs associated with vaccination extended across spike and predominated at 160-218 and 743-854. Nearly half of the spike-specific TCRs reportedly recognize variant regions that carry no mutations. Clonal diversity was possibly underestimated, and the donors were mostly white British, with more females.

CDR1 is MNHEY and CDR2 is SVGAGI in the germline V gene. The CDR3 is made up of 14 amino acids. Trimming removed 0 bases from V and 8 bases from J, with 13 bases in between. The sequencing here drew on peripheral blood, taken on day 0 of AZD1222 vaccination. The chain combines TRBV6-5 with TRBJ2-5; D tentatively fits TRBD1 or TRBD2 (7 bases each). The sequence was obtained from an adult in good health. CDR3 residues: CASSYSPGGVTQYF. DNA for the CDR3: TGTGCCAGCAGTTACTCCCCAGGGGGGGTTACCCAGTACTTC.